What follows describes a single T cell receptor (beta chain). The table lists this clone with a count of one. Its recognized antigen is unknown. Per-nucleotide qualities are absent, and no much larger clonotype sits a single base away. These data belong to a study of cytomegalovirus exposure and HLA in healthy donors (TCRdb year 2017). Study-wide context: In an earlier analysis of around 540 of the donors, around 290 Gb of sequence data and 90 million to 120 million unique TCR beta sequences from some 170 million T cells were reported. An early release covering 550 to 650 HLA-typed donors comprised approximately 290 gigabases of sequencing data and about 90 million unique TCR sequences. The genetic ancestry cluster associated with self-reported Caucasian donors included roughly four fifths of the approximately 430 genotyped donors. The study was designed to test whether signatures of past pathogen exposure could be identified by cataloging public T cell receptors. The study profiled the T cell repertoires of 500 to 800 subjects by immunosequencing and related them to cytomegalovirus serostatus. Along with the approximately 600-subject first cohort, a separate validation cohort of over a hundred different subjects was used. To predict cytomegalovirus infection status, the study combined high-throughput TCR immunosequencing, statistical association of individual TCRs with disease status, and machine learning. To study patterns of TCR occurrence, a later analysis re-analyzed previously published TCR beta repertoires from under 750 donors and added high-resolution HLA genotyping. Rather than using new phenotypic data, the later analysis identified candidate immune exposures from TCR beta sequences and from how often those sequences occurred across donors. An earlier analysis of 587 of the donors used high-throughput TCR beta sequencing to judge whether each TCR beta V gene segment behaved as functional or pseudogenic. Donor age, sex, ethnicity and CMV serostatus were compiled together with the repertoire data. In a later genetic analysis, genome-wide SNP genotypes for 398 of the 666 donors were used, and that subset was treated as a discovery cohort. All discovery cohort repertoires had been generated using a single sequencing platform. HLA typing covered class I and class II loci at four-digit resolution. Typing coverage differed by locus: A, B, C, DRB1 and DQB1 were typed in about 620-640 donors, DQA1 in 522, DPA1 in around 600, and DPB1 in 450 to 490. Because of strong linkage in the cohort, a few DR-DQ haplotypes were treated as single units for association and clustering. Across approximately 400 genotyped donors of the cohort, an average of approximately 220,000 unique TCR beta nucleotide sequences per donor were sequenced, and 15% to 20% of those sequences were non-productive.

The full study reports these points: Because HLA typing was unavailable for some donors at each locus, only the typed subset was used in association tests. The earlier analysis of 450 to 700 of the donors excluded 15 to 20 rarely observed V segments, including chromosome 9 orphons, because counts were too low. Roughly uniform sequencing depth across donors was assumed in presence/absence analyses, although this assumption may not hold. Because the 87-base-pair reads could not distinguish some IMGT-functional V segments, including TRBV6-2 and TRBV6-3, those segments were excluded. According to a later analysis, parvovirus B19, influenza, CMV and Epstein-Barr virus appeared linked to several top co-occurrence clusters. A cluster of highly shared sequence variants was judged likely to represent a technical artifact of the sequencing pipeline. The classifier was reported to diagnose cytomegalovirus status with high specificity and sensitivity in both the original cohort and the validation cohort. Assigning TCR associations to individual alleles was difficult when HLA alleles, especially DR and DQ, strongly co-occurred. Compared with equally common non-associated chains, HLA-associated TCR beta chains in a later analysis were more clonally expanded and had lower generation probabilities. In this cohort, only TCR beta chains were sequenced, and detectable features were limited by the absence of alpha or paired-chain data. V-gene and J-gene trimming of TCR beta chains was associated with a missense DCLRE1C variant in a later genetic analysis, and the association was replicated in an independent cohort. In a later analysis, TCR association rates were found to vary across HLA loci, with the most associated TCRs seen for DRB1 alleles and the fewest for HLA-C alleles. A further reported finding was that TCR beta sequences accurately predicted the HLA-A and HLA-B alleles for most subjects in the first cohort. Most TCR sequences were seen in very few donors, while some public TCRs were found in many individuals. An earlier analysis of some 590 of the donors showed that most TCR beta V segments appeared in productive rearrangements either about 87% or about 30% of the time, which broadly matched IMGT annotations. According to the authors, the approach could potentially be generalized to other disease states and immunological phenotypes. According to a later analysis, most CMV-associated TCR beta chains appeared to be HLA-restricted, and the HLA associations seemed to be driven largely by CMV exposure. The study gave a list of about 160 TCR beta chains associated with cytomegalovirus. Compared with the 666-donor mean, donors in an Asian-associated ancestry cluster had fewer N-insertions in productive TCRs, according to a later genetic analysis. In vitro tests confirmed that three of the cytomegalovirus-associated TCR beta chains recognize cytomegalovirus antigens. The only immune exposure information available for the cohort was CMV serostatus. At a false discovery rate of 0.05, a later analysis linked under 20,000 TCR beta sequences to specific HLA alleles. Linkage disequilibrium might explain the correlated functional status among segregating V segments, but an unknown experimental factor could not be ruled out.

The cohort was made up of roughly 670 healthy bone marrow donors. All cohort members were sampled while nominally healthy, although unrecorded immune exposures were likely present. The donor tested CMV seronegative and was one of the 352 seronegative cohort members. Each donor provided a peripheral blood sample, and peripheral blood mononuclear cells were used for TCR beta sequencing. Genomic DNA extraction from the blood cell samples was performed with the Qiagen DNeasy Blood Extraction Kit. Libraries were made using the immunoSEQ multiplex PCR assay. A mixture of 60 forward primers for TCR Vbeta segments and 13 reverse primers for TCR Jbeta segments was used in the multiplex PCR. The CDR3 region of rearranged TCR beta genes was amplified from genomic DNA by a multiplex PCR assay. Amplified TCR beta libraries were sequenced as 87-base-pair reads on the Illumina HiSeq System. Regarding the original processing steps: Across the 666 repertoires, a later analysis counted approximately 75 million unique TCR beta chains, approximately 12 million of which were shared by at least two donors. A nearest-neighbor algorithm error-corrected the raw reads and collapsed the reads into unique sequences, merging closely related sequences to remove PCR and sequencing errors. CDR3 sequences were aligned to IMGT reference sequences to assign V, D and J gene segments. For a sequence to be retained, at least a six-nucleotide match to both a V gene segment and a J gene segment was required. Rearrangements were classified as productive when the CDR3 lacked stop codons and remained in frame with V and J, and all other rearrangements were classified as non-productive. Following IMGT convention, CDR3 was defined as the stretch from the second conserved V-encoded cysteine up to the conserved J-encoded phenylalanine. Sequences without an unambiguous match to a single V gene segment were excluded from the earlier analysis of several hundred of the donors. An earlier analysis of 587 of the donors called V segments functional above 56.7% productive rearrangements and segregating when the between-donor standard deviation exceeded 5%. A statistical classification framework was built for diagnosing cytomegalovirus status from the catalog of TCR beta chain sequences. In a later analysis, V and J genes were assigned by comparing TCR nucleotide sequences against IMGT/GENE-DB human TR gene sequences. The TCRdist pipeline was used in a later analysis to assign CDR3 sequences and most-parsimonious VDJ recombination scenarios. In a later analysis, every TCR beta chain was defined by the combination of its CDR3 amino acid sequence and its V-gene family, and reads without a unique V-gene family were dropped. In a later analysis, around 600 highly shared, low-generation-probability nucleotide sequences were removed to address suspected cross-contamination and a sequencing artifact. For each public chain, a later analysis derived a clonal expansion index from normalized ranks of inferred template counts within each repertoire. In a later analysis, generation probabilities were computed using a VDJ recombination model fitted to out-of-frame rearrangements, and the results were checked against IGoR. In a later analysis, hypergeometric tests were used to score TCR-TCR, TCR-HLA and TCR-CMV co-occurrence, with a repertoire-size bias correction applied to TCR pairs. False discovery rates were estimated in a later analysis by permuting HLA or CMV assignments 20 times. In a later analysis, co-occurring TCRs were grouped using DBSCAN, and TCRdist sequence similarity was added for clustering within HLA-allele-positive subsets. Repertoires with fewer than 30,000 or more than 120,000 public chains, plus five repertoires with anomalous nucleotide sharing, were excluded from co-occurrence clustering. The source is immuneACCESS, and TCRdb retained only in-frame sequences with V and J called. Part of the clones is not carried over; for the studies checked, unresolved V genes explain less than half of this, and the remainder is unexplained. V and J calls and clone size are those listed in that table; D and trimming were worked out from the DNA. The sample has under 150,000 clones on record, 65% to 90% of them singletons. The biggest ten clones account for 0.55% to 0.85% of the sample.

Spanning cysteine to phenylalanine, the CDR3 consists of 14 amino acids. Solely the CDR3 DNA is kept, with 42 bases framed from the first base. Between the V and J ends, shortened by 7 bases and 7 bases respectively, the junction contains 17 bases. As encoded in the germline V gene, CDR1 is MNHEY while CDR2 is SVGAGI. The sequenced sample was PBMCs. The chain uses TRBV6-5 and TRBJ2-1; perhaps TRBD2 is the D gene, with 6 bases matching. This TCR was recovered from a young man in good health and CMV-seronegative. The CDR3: CASTLRGPRNEQFF. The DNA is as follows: TGTGCCAGCACCTTGCGGGGCCCAAGGAATGAGCAGTTCTTC.